The 29 T cell receptor beta chains below were found in one sample sequenced in a study of beta chain features in type 1 diabetes. Study findings and constraints: Shortening that was moderate but significant affected the TCRB CDR3s of Type 1 diabetes patients in all four CD4+ subsets.

Sequenced material consisted of expressed TCRB transcripts (all of the isolated RNA was reverse transcribed). Libraries were prepared by immunoSEQ multiplex PCR; TCRdb keeps only in-frame clonotypes and omits some of them. Among 250,000 to 350,000 clones listed, roughly an eighth were seen once. No antigens are known for them. The sequenced sample was naive CD4+ T cells from blood. These receptors were obtained from a man between 25 and 39 years old with type 1 diabetes.

V usage is TRBV6-6 and J usage is TRBJ2-2, with 7 bases fitting TRBD2. After removal of 5 bases from V and 6 bases from J, the junction contained 6 bases not matched to a gene. This CDR3 spans 14 amino acids. Germline V gene sequence: CDR1 MNHNY, CDR2 SVGAGI (reference sequence). CDR3 bases: TGTGCCAGCAGTCGGACTAGTGTTGCCGGGGAGCTGTTTTTT. Residues: CASSRTSVAGELFF.

This chain joins TRBV9 and TRBJ2-3; 9 nucleotides line up with TRBD2. The ends lost 0 bases at V and 4 bases at J; junction bases unmatched: 6. Germline values: CDR1 SGDLS, CDR2 YYNGEE. CDR3 size: 16 residues. The CDR3 sequence: CASSVDAGGPADTQYF. CDR3 nucleotide sequence: TGTGCCAGCAGCGTAGATGCGGGAGGGCCGGCAGATACGCAGTATTTT. Using reference TRBV9 and TRBJ2-3 for the parts outside the CDR3, the full variable domain is DSGVTQTPKHLITATGQRVTLRCSPRSGDLSVYWYQQSLDQGLQFLIQYYNGEERAKGNILERFSAQQFPDLHSELNLSSLELGDSALYFCASSVDAGGPADTQYFGPGTRLTVL.

The J gene is TRBJ2-7, the V gene TRBV19; D gene unclear. Germline V gives CDR1 LNHDA, CDR2 SQIVND (reference sequence). CDR3 length equals 13 residues. V lost 6 bases and J lost 4, with 13 bases in between. In DNA form, the CDR3 reads TGTGCCAGTAGCGCGCGCCGTGATTACGAGCAGTACTTC. Encoded protein: CASSARRDYEQYF.

J is TRBJ2-5 and V is TRBV2, with D perhaps matching TRBD2 (6 bases). V was trimmed by 2 bases and J by 2 bases, leaving 12 bases between them. CDR1 and CDR2 (germline): SNHLY, FYNNEI. The CDR3 totals 15 residues. The CDR3 spells CASSELQAGQETQYF. The DNA for the CDR3 is TGTGCCAGCAGTGAACTACAGGCGGGGCAAGAGACCCAGTACTTC.

A few counts support this clone. The chain recombines TRBV28 with TRBJ2-3, with 7 bases identical to TRBD1. CDR3 size: 15 residues. CDR1 and CDR2 (germline): MDHEN, SYDVKM. V trimming: 4 bases; J trimming: 1 base; junction bases outside the gene matches: 5. CDR3 protein: CASSSLGQGTDTQYF. DNA for the CDR3: TGTGCCAGCAGTTCCCTTGGACAGGGCACAGATACGCAGTATTTT.

This clone was detected a few times. The chain joins TRBV18 to TRBJ2-1, with a possible D match to TRBD2 (5 bases). V was clipped by 4 bases and J by 5 bases, with 6 bases between them. The CDR3 spans 12 residues. The V gene's germline CDR1 is KGHSH and CDR2 LQKENI. CDR3 sequence reads: CASSRGDNEQFF. The CDR3 region has the DNA TGTGCCAGCTCACGGGGAGACAATGAGCAGTTCTTC. Drawing the rest from reference TRBV18 and TRBJ2-1, the complete variable domain is NAGVMQNPRHLVRRRGQEARLRCSPMKGHSHVYWYRQLPEEGLKFMVYLQKENIIDESGMPKERFSAEFPKEGPSILRIQQVVRGDSAAYFCASSRGDNEQFFGPGTRLTVL.

The rearrangement links TRBV6-5 to TRBJ1-3, with a weak D call TRBD1 (5 bases). The CDR3 has 14 amino acids. The germline gives CDR1 MNHEY, CDR2 SVGAGI. V was cut by 7 bases and J by 2 bases, with 12 bases left in between. The CDR3 reads CASTSTGAGNTIYF. Here the CDR3 DNA reads TGTGCCAGCACGAGTACGGGGGCTGGAAACACCATATATTTT.

Written as DNA, the CDR3 is TGTGCCAGCAGTGGACAGGGAATCAAGACCCAGTACTTC. It specifies CASSGQGIKTQYF. The chain joins TRBV25-1 to TRBJ2-5; TRBD1 matches 7 bases. V was pared by 4 bases and J by 6 bases, with 5 bases of the junction left unmatched. The CDR3 totals 13 residues. CDR1 is MGHDK and CDR2 is SYGVNS in the germline V gene.

The rearrangement uses TRBV7-9 and TRBJ2-7, with D perhaps matching TRBD1 (5 bases). The CDR3 is 14 residues long. Trimming took off 2 bases at V and 2 bases at J, with 10 bases between the two ends. The germline CDR1 and CDR2 sequences are SEHNR and FQNEAQ (reference sequence). The CDR3 is CASSLWGTTYEQYF. The CDR3, as DNA: TGTGCCAGCAGCTTATGGGGCACTACCTACGAGCAGTACTTC.

The chain links TRBV7-9 to TRBJ2-1, with D possibly TRBD2 on 5 matching bases. V gave up 6 bases and J gave up 0 bases, with 24 bases separating them. The CDR3 is 19 amino acids. CDR1 is SEHNR, CDR2 FQNEAQ, per germline (reference sequence). DNA of the CDR3: TGTGCCAGCAGTGAGACCCTTGGGGTTAGGAGGAGCTCCTACAATGAGCAGTTCTTC. Translated: CASSETLGVRRSSYNEQFF.

The chain couples TRBV30 to TRBJ1-3; D is unresolved. CDR1 is GTSNPN and CDR2 is SVGIG in the germline V gene (reference sequence). Trimming removed 0 bases at V and 0 bases at J, with 12 bases between. The CDR3 contains 16 residues. CDR3 protein: CAWSVSGSTSGNTIYF. The CDR3 nucleotides read TGTGCCTGGAGTGTAAGCGGCAGCACCTCTGGAAACACCATATATTTT.

The sample holds a few counts of this clone. The chain combines TRBV28 with TRBJ2-1; TRBD2 might be the D (5 bases). The CDR3 spans 14 residues. With 3 bases removed from V and 5 bases from J, the gap between germline ends came to 11 bases. Germline lookup yields CDR1 MDHEN and CDR2 SYDVKM. DNA for the CDR3: TGTGCCAGCAGTTTCCCGCGGGTTAACAATGAGCAGTTCTTC. It translates to CASSFPRVNNEQFF.

This chain connects TRBV29-1 to TRBJ2-2, with D uncertain. Germline CDR1 reads SQVTM; CDR2 reads ANQGSEA. This CDR3 spans 12 amino acids. V was cut by 5 bases and J by 4 bases, with 8 bases left in between. CDR3 amino acids: CSVYRGTGELFF. The CDR3 DNA sequence: TGCAGCGTTTACCGAGGCACCGGGGAGCTGTTTTTT.

V and J are TRBV5-4 and TRBJ2-7; TRBD2 matches at 11 bases. The V gene's germline CDR1 is SGHNT and CDR2 YYREEE (reference sequence). After removal of 3 bases from V and 2 bases from J, the junction contained 4 bases not matched to a gene. This CDR3 spans 15 amino acids. The CDR3 region is CASSSTSGATYEQYF. In DNA, the CDR3 is TGTGCCAGCAGCTCGACTAGCGGGGCCACCTACGAGCAGTACTTC.

This clone was found a few times. This chain connects TRBV7-2 to TRBJ2-7; 13 nucleotides agree with TRBD2. J gave up 5 bases and V 2 bases, and 6 bases lay outside the gene matches. Germline V gene data show CDR1 as SGHTA and CDR2 as FQGNSA. The CDR3 extends over 16 amino acids. CDR3 amino acids: CASSLFPGTSGNEQYF. In DNA form, the CDR3 reads TGTGCCAGCAGCTTATTTCCCGGGACTAGCGGGAACGAGCAGTACTTC.

The chain joins TRBV30 to TRBJ1-3; 9 bases map to TRBD1. The CDR3 runs to 14 residues. CDR1 and CDR2 from the germline V gene are GTSNPN and SVGIG (reference sequence). Trimming removed 3 bases from V and 2 bases from J; junction bases left unmatched: 2. The CDR3 DNA follows: TGTGCCTGGAGGGACAGGGGAACTGGAAACACCATATATTTT. Protein product: CAWRDRGTGNTIYF.

The chain combines TRBV2 with TRBJ2-7; 12 positions match TRBD2. The CDR3 totals 15 residues. The germline V gene encodes CDR1 SNHLY and CDR2 FYNNEI. Trimming took 4 bases from V and 5 from J; bases not matched to a gene: 6. The CDR3 loop reads CASSGRTSGTHEQYF. DNA of the CDR3: TGTGCCAGCAGTGGACGGACTAGCGGGACTCACGAGCAGTACTTC.

J is TRBJ1-1 and V is TRBV29-1, with TRBD1 as a possible D gene (6 bases). The CDR3 consists of 14 residues. In germline, CDR1 is SQVTM, CDR2 ANQGSEA. The V end lost 5 bases, the J end lost 4 bases, and 17 bases lay between the germline ends. In DNA form, the CDR3 reads TGCAGCGTTCAATACAGGGTTCTGGGCACTGAAGCTTTCTTT. This codes for CSVQYRVLGTEAFF.

This clone was found a few times. CDR3 sequence reads: CASSISRPDTQYF. CDR3 in DNA: TGTGCCAGTAGTATATCGAGGCCAGATACGCAGTATTTT. This chain uses TRBV19 with TRBJ2-3; D gene ambiguous. V lost 2 bases and J 4 bases, leaving 7 bases between the germline ends. Germline assignment: CDR1 LNHDA and CDR2 SQIVND (reference sequence). CDR3 length: 13 residues.

The chain uses TRBV19 and TRBJ1-1; D is undetermined. The ends were cut back, 6 bases at V and 3 bases at J, with 17 bases in the middle. CDR3 size: 15 residues. Per the germline V gene, CDR1 is LNHDA and CDR2 is SQIVND (reference sequence). The CDR3 DNA reads TGTGCCAGTAGCCTGCGGGTGATTTGGGACACTGAAGCTTTCTTT. This encodes CASSLRVIWDTEAFF. The entire variable domain, with the rest obtained from reference TRBV19 and TRBJ1-1, is as follows: DGGITQSPKYLFRKEGQNVTLSCEQNLNHDAMYWYRQDPGQGLRLIYYSQIVNDFQKGDIAEGYSVSREKKESFPLTVTSAQKNPTAFYLCASSLRVIWDTEAFFGQGTRLTVV.

V gene TRBV19 combines with J gene TRBJ1-1; 9 bases are a match to TRBD1. The trim removed 9 bases at V and 5 bases at J, leaving 13 bases unmatched. The germline CDR1 and CDR2 sequences are LNHDA and SQIVND (reference sequence). The CDR3 sequence is 15 residues long. CDR3 sequence (DNA): TGTGCCAGCCAAGAGGGGACAGGGTGGGAGACTGAAGCTTTCTTT. Its protein product is CASQEGTGWETEAFF.

CDR3 in amino acids: CASSRHARQGDTQYF. CDR3 nucleotide sequence: TGCGCCAGCAGTCGCCACGCCCGACAGGGAGATACGCAGTATTTT. The chain is built from TRBV23-1 and TRBJ2-3; TRBD1 matches at 7 bases. TRBV23-1 is an open reading frame whose function is uncertain. The CDR3 totals 15 residues. V trimming: 4 bases; J trimming: 5 bases; junction bases outside the gene matches: 9.

CDR3 in DNA: TGTGCCACCAGCCTTGAAAGGGGTCTTTCCTACGAGCAGTACTTC. This gives the protein CATSLERGLSYEQYF. V is TRBV15 and J is TRBJ2-7; D perhaps matches TRBD1 (5 bases). Trimming cost V 5 bases and J 1 base, with 15 bases left between them. The germline V gene encodes CDR1 LNHNV and CDR2 YYDKDF (reference sequence). The CDR3 runs 15 residues.

The table lists this clone with a few counts. The CDR3 here is CASRYRGDTEAFF. The CDR3 bases are TGCGCCAGCAGGTACAGGGGTGACACTGAAGCTTTCTTT. The chain carries TRBV5-1 and TRBJ1-1; 7 nucleotides line up with TRBD1. In germline, CDR1 is SGHRS, CDR2 YFSETQ. This CDR3 contains 13 residues. V lost 5 bases and J lost 3; bases outside the gene matches: 4.

A few counts support this clone. V usage is TRBV7-2 and J usage is TRBJ2-5, with TRBD1 matching 8 bases. Trimming cost V 3 bases and J 3 bases; bases outside gene matches: 6. Germline-derived CDR1 and CDR2 are SGHTA and FQGNSA. This CDR3 is 15 amino acids long. Here the CDR3 reads CASSLAGTGEETQYF. The CDR3 bases are TGTGCCAGCAGCTTGGCCGGGACAGGAGAAGAGACCCAGTACTTC.

This clone came up a few times. The gene calls are TRBV2 and TRBJ2-2, with D tentatively TRBD1 (7 bases). Germline V CDR1 and CDR2: SNHLY, FYNNEI. CDR3 length equals 15 residues. Trimming shortened V by 7 bases and J by 5 bases, and 17 bases separated the two germline ends. The CDR3 DNA reads as TGTGCCAGCACGTTGGAGGGGGCGGGTACCGGGGAGCTGTTTTTT. This gives the protein CASTLEGAGTGELFF. Using reference TRBV2 and TRBJ2-2 for the parts outside the CDR3, the full variable domain is EPEVTQTPSHQVTQMGQEVILRCVPISNHLYFYWYRQILGQKVEFLVSFYNNEISEKSEIFDDQFSVERPDGSNFTLKIRSTKLEDSAMYFCASTLEGAGTGELFFGEGSRLTVL.

This clone was counted between two and nine times. The chain joins TRBV28 to TRBJ2-2, with 9 bases lining up with TRBD1. The CDR3 covers 14 residues. The junction had 0 bases not matched to a gene; V was cut back by 6 bases and J by 1 base. The V gene's germline CDR1 is MDHEN and CDR2 SYDVKM. The CDR3 region has the DNA TGTGCCAGCAGGGGACAGGGGAACACCGGGGAGCTGTTTTTT. Translated, it gives CASRGQGNTGELFF.

This clone was observed a handful of times. The chain couples TRBV10-2 to TRBJ1-5; maybe TRBD1 (5 bases). The CDR3 spans 15 residues. V was pared by 7 bases and J by 6 bases, with 19 bases between. Germline V lookup: CDR1 WSHSY, CDR2 SAAADI. The CDR3 nucleotides read TGCGCCAGCACTCAAGGGGTACCGGGAGGTCAGCCCCAGCATTTT. Translation: CASTQGVPGGQPQHF.

This clone has more than one count but fewer than ten. The chain joins TRBV5-1 to TRBJ2-1, with D perhaps TRBD2 (6 bases). The CDR3 is 15 residues long. Germline V CDR1 and CDR2: SGHRS, YFSETQ. Trimming stripped 7 bases from V and 0 bases from J, with 14 bases between. In DNA, the CDR3 is TGCGCCAGCGGCCCTCGGGACTCCTCCTACAATGAGCAGTTCTTC. Protein product: CASGPRDSSYNEQFF.